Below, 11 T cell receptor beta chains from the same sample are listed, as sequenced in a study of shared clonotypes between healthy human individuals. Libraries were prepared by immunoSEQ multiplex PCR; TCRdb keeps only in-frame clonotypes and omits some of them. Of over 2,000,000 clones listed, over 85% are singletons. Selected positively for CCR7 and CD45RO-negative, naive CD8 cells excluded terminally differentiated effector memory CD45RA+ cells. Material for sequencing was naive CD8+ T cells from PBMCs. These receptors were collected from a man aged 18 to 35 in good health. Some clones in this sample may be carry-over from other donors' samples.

CDR3 amino acids: CASSPSGTGVYEQYF. The DNA for the CDR3 is TGTGCCAGCAGCCCCTCCGGGACAGGGGTTTACGAGCAGTACTTC. The chain recombines TRBV27 with TRBJ2-7; 10 bases agree with TRBD1. Germline CDR1 reads MNHEY; CDR2 reads SMNVEV (reference sequence). The CDR3 runs 15 residues. Trimming took 6 bases from V and 4 from J; bases not matched to a gene: 9.

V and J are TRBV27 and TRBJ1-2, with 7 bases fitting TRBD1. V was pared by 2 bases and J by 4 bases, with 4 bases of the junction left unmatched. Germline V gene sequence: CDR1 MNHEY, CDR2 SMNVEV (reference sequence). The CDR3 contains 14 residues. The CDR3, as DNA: TGTGCCAGCAGTTTAAGGGACAGATCCTATGGCTACACCTTC. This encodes CASSLRDRSYGYTF.

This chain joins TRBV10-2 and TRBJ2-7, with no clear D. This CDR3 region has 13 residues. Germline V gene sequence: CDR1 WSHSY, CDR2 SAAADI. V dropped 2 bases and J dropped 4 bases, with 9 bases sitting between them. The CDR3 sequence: CASSETVPYEQYF. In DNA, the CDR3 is TGCGCCAGCAGTGAGACAGTTCCGTACGAGCAGTACTTC.

CDR3 nucleotides: TGCGCCAGCAGCCAAGCTGAGCACGGTCAGCAGTTCTTC. This gives the protein CASSQAEHGQQFF. The chain recombines TRBV4-1 with TRBJ2-1; D not resolved. CDR1 and CDR2 (germline): MGHRA, YSYEKL. Trimming left V 1 base short and J 11 bases short, with 12 bases between. The CDR3 contains 13 residues.

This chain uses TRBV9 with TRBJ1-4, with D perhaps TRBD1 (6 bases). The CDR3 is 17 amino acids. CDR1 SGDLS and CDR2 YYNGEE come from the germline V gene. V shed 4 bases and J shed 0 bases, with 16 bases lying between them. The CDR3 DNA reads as TGTGCCAGCAGCATAGAGGACAGCGGTGCAACTAATGAAAAACTGTTTTTT. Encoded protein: CASSIEDSGATNEKLFF.

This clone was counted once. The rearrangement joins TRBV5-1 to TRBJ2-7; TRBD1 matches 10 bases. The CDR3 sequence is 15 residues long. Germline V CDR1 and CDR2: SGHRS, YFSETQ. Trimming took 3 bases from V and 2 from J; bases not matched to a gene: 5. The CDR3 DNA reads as TGCGCCAGCAGCTACGGACAGGGGGGCCCCTACGAGCAGTACTTC. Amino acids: CASSYGQGGPYEQYF.

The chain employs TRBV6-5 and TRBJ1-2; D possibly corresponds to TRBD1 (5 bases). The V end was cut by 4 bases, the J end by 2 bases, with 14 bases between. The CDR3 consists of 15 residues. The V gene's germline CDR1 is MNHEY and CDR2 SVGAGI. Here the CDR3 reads CASSFLRRVNYGYTF. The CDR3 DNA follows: TGTGCCAGCAGTTTCCTACGCAGGGTAAACTATGGCTACACCTTC.

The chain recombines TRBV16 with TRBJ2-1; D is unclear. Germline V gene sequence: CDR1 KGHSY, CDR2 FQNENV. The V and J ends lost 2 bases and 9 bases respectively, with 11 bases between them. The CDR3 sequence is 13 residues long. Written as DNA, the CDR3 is TGTGCCAGCAGCCAAAGTCAGGCTACTGAGCAGTTCTTC. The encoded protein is CASSQSQATEQFF.

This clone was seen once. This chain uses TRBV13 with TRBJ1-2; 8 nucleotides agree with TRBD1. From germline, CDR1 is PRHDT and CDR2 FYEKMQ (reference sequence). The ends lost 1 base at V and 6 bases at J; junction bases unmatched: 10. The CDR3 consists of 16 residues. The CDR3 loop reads CASSLDQGALSDGYTF. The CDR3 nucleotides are TGTGCCAGCAGCTTAGATCAGGGGGCGCTGTCAGATGGCTACACCTTC.

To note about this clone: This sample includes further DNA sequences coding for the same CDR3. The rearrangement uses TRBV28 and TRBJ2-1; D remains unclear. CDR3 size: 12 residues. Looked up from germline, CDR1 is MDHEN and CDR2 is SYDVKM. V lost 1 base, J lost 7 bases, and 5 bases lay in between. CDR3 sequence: CASSLSPNEQFF. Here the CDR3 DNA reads TGTGCCAGCAGTTTATCTCCGAATGAGCAGTTCTTC.

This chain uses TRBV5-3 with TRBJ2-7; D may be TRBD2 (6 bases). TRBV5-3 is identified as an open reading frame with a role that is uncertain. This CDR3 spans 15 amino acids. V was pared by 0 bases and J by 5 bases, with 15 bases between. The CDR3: CARSLVREKVNEQYF. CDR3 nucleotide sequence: TGTGCCAGAAGCTTGGTTCGGGAGAAGGTTAACGAGCAGTACTTC.